This TCR beta chain was recovered during a study of T cell responses to AZD1222 COVID-19 vaccine. Study conclusions and caveats: Most donors were white British and more were female, and clonal diversity was possibly underestimated. Two doses of AZD1222 preceded a rise in Spike-specific TCR breadth and depth.

Note on this clone: Its specificity is not known.

Data came from immunoSEQ multiplex PCR; TCRdb stores just in-frame clones and leaves some out. The sample gives roughly 150,000 clones, approximately 88% of which show up once; about 3.7% is in the top ten. Germline CDR1 reads SGHVS; CDR2 reads FNYEAQ. V was cut by 1 base and J by 5 bases, with 11 bases left in between. The CDR3 loop spans 15 amino acids. The sequence was collected from an adult in good health. Specimen: peripheral blood, collected on day 0 of MenACWY control vaccination. The rearrangement links TRBV7-6 to TRBJ1-4, with D unclear. CDR3: CASSLEGGPNEKLFF. In nucleotides, the CDR3 is TGTGCCAGCAGCTTAGAGGGAGGTCCCAATGAAAAACTGTTTTTT.